The T cell receptor beta chain described here comes from a study of human versus mouse CDR3 diversity and MHC coevolution. About the research overall: Each sample yielded roughly 5.5 x 10^6 to 1.8 x 10^7 valid reads.

Study-level findings and limits: On average, humans showed more CDR3 deletions and insertions than mice. Humans had the largest estimated TCR beta repertoire, about 1.6 million clonotypes. The lowest clonal inequality scores came from most of the three human donors.

The J segment lost 5 bases and the V segment lost 4 bases, leaving 12 bases of the junction unmatched. The germline V gene encodes CDR1 SGHRS and CDR2 YFSETQ. The CDR3 consists of 15 residues. Only in-frame clones appear in the TCRdb table, and some are missing; sequencing was by immunoSEQ multiplex PCR. The sample lists about 73,000 clones, approximately 90% occurring once. On this clone: Its antigen is unidentified.

Sequenced input: naive CD4+ T cells from blood. The subset is: CD45RO-negative CD62L-positive naive CD4 T cells. The J gene is TRBJ2-7, the V gene TRBV5-1; TRBD1 agrees at 7 bases. This sequence originates from a person aged 30 to 69 in good health. The CDR3 here is CASSKNLQGTDEQYF. CDR3 DNA: TGCGCCAGCAGCAAGAACTTACAGGGGACGGACGAGCAGTACTTC.